This T cell receptor (beta chain) was retrieved from a study of cytomegalovirus exposure and HLA in healthy donors. The CDR3 extends over 16 amino acids. The V and J ends lost 3 bases and 3 bases respectively, with 18 bases between them. CDR1 and CDR2 (germline): LGHNA, YSLEER. Primers for the PCR totalled 60 Vbeta and 13 Jbeta. The method was immunoSEQ multiplex PCR; TCRdb's version includes in-frame clones alone and lacks a portion of them. The sample contains roughly 80,000 clones, 72% of which appear only once. The receptor was derived from a man in his sixties in good health and CMV-seropositive. Sequenced input: PBMCs. This chain joins TRBV4-3 and TRBJ2-7, with D possibly matching TRBD1 (6 bases). In nucleotides, the CDR3 is TGCGCCAGCAGCCAGGTTCGGTTGGGGGCCGGCTACGAGCAGTACTTC. It encodes CASSQVRLGAGYEQYF.